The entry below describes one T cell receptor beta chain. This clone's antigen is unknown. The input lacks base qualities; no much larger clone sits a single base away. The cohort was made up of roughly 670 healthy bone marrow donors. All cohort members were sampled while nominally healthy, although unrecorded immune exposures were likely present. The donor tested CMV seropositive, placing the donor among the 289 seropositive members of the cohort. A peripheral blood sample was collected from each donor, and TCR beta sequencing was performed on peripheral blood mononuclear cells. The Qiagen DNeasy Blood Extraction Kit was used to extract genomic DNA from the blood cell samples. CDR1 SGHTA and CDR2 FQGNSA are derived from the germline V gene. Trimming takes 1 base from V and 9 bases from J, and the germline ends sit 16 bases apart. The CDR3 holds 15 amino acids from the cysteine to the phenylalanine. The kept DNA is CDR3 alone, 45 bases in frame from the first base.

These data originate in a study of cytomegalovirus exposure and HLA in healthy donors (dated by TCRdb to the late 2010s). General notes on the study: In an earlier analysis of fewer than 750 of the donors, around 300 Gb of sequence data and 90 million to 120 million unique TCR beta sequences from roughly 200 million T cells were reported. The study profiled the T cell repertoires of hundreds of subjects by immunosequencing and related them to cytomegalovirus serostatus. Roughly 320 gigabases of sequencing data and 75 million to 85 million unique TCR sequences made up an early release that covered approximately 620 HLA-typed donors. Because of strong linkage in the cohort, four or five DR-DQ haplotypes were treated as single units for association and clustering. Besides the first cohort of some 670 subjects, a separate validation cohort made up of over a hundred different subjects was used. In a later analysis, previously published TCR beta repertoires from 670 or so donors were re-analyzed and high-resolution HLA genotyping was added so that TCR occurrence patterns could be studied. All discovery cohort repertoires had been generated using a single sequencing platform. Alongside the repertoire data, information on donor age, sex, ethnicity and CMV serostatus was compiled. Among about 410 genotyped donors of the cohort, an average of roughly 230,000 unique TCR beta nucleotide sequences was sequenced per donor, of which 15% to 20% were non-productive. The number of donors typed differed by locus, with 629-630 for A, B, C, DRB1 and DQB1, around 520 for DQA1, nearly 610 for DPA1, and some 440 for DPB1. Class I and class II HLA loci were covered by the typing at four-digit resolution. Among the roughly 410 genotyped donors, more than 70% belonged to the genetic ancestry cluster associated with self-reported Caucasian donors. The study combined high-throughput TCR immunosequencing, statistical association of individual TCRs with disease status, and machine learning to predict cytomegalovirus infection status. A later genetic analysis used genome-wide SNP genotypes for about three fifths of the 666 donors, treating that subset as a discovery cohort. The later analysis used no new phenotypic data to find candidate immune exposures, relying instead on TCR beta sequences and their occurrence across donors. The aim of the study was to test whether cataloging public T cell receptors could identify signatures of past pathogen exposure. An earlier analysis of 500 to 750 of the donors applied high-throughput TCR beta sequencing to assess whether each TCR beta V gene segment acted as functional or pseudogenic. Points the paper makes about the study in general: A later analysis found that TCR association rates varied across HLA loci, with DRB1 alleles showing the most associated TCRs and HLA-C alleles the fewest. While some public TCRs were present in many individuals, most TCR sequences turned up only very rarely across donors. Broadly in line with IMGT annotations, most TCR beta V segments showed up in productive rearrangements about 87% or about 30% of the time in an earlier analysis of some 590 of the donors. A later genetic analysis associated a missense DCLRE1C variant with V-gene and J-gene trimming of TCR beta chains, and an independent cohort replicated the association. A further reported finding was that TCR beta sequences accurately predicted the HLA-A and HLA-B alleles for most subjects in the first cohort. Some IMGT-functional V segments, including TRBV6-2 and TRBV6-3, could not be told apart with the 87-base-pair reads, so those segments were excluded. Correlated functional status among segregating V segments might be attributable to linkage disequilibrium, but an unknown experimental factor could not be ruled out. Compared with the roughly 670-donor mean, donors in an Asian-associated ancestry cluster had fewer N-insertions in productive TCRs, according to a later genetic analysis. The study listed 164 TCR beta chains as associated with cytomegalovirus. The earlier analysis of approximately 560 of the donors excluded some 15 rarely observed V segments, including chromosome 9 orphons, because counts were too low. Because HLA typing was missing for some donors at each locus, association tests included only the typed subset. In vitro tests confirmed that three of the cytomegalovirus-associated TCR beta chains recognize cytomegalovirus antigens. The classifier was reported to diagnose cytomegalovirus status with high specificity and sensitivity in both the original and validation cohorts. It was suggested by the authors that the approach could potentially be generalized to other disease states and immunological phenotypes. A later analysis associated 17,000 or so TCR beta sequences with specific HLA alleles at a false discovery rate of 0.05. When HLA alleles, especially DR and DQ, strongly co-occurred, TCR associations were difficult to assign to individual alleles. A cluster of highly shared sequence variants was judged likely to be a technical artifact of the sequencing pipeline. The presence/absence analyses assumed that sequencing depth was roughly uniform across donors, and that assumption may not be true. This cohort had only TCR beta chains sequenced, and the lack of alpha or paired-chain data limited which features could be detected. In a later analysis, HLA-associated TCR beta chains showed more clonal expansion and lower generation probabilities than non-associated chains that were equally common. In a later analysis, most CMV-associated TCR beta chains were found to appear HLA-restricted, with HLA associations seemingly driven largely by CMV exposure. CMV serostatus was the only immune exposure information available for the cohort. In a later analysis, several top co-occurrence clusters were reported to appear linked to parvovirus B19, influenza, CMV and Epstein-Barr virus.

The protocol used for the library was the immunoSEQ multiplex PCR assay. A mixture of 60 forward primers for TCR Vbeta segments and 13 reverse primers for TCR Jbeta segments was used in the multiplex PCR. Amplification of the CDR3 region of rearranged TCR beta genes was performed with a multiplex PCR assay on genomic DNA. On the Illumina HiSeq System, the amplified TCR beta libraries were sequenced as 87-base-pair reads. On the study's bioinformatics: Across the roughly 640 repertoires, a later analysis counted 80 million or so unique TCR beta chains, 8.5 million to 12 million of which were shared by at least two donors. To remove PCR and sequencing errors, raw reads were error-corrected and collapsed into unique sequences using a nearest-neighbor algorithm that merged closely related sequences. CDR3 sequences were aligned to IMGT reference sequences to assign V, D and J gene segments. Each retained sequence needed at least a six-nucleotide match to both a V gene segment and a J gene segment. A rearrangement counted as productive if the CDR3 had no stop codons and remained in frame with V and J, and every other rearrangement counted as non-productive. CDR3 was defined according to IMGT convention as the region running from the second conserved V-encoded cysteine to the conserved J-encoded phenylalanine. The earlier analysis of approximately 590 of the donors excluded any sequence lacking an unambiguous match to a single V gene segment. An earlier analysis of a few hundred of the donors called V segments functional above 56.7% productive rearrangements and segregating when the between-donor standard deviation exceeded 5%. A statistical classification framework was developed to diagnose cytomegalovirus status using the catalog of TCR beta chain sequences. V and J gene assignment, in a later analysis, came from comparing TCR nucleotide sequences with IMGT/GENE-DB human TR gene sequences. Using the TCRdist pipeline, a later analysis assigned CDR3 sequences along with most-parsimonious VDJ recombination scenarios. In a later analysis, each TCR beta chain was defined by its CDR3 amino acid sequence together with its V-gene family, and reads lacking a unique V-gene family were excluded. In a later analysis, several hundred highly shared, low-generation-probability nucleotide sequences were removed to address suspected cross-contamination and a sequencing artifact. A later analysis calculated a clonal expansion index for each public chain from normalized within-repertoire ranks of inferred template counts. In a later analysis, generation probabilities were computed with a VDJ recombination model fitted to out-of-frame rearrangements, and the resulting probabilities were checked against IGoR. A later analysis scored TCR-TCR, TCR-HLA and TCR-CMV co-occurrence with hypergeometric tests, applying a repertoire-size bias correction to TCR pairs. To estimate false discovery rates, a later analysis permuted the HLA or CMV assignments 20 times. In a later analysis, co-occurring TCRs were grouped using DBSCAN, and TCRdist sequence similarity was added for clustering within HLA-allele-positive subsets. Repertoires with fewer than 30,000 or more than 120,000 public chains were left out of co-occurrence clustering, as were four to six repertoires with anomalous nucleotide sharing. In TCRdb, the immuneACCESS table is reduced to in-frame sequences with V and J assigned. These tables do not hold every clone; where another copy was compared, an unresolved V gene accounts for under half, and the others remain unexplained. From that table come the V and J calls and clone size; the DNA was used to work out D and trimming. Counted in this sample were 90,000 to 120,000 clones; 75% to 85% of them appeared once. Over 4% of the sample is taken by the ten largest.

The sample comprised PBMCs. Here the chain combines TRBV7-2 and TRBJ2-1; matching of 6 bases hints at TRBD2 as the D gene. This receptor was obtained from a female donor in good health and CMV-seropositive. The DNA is TGTGCCAGCAGCTTAGGGCCCGGGACTCCGACTGAGCAGTTCTTC. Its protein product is CASSLGPGTPTEQFF.